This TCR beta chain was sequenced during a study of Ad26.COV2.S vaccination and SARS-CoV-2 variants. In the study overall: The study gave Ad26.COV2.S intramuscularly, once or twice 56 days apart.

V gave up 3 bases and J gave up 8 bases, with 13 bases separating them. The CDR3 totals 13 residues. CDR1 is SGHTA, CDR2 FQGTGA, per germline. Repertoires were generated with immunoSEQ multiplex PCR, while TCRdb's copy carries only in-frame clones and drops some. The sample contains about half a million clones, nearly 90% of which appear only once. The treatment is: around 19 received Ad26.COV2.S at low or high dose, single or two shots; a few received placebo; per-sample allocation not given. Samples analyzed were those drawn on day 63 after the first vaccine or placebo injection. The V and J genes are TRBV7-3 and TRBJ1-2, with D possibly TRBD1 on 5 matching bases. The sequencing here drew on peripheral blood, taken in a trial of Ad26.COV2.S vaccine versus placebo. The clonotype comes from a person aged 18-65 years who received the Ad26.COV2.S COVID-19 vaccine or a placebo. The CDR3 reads CASSLGEGLGYTF. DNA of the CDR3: TGTGCCAGCAGCTTGGGGGAGGGATTGGGCTACACCTTC.